The 21 T cell receptor beta chains below all came from one sample that was sequenced in a study of control samples from healthy donors and cancer patients. Produced via immunoSEQ multiplex PCR; TCRdb's table is partial and in-frame only. The data contain 150,000 or so clones, 80% to 95% of them singletons. Sequencing was carried out using blood. Receptor source: a man between 35 and 55 years old in good health.

Turning to this clone: This CDR3 is also generated by other DNA sequences in the sample. J is TRBJ2-1 and V is TRBV12-3 or TRBV12-4, with D hard to call. The CDR3 spans 12 residues. The V gene lost 3 bases and the J gene lost 4 bases, with 4 bases spanning the gap. The CDR3 sequence: CASSFGYNEQFF. CDR3 sequence (DNA): TGTGCCAGCAGTTTTGGGTACAATGAGCAGTTCTTC.

V gene TRBV30 combines with J gene TRBJ2-6; 8 positions agree with TRBD1. From germline, CDR1 is GTSNPN and CDR2 SVGIG (reference sequence). This CDR3 has 19 residues. After removal of 2 bases from V and 0 bases from J, the junction contained 12 bases not matched to a gene. The CDR3 DNA is TGTGCCTGGAGTCCAACTGGGACAGGCCGTTTCTCTGGGGCCAACGTCCTGACTTTC. Translation gives CAWSPTGTGRFSGANVLTF.

J is TRBJ2-1 and V is TRBV6-5; D perhaps matches TRBD1 (5 bases). The CDR3 spans 14 residues. From germline, CDR1 is MNHEY and CDR2 SVGAGI. The ends were cut back, 6 bases at V and 3 bases at J, with 12 bases in the middle. CDR3 DNA sequence: TGTGCCAGCAGCATCATAGACAGCTACAATGAGCAGTTCTTC. This encodes CASSIIDSYNEQFF.

This clone has only one observation. The chain uses TRBV2 and TRBJ2-5; D gene ambiguous. Trimming removed 11 bases from V and 2 bases from J, with 15 bases in between. CDR1 is SNHLY, CDR2 FYNNEI, per germline. This CDR3 spans 13 amino acids. The CDR3 region has the DNA TGTGCCGGAGCCCGGGCAGAACAAGAGACCCAGTACTTC. It codes for CAGARAEQETQYF.

On this clone itself: This CDR3 is also generated by other DNA sequences in the sample. The chain links TRBV2 to TRBJ1-3; D gene unclear. Germline CDR1 and CDR2: SNHLY and FYNNEI. V was shortened by 1 base and J by 4 bases, with 5 bases between the two germline ends. CDR3 size: 13 residues. The DNA of the CDR3 is TGTGCCAGCAGTGAAGGCAGAGGAAACACCATATATTTT. It encodes CASSEGRGNTIYF.

V gene TRBV19 combines with J gene TRBJ2-6; TRBD2 might be the D (5 bases). V lost 9 bases and J 1 base, leaving 7 bases between the germline ends. The CDR3 sequence is 13 residues long. CDR1 LNHDA and CDR2 SQIVND come from the germline V gene (reference sequence). The CDR3 sequence is CASRGSGANVLTF. The CDR3 bases are TGTGCCAGCCGAGGGTCTGGGGCCAACGTCCTGACTTTC.

The chain has TRBV9 and TRBJ2-1; 9 nucleotides line up with TRBD1. V lost 3 bases to trimming and J lost 4 bases; unmatched junction nucleotides: 8. CDR1 and CDR2 (germline): SGDLS, YYNGEE. The CDR3 loop spans 16 amino acids. In nucleotides, the CDR3 is TGTGCCAGCAGCGCTTACCGGGACAGGGTATACAATGAGCAGTTCTTC. It encodes CASSAYRDRVYNEQFF. Based on the CDR3 plus reference TRBV9 and TRBJ2-1, the full variable domain is DSGVTQTPKHLITATGQRVTLRCSPRSGDLSVYWYQQSLDQGLQFLIQYYNGEERAKGNILERFSAQQFPDLHSELNLSSLELGDSALYFCASSAYRDRVYNEQFFGPGTRLTVL.

The chain joins TRBV2 to TRBJ2-7, with 7 bases identical to TRBD1. This CDR3 comprises 13 residues. The junction had 6 bases not matched to a gene; V was cut back by 10 bases and J by 0 bases. Germline V gene data show CDR1 as SNHLY and CDR2 as FYNNEI. In DNA, the CDR3 is TGTGCCACCGCGACAGGGACCTCCTACGAGCAGTACTTC. Protein sequence: CATATGTSYEQYF. The full variable domain, with the rest looked up from reference TRBV2 and TRBJ2-7, is EPEVTQTPSHQVTQMGQEVILRCVPISNHLYFYWYRQILGQKVEFLVSFYNNEISEKSEIFDDQFSVERPDGSNFTLKIRSTKLEDSAMYFCATATGTSYEQYFGPGTRLTVT.

V gene TRBV5-4 combines with J gene TRBJ2-7; a weak D match, TRBD1 (6 bases). The V end was cut by 3 bases, the J end by 6 bases, with 13 bases between. This CDR3 has 13 residues. Germline V gene data show CDR1 as SGHNT and CDR2 as YYREEE (reference sequence). The CDR3 spells CASSWDIYGEQYF. The CDR3 DNA is TGTGCCAGCAGCTGGGACATATACGGCGAGCAGTACTTC.

V gene TRBV19 combines with J gene TRBJ1-2; D is perhaps TRBD1 (5 bases). Germline lookup yields CDR1 LNHDA and CDR2 SQIVND (reference sequence). Trimming shortened V by 4 bases and J by 5 bases, and 14 bases separated the two germline ends. The CDR3 sequence is 14 residues long. The DNA of the CDR3 is TGTGCCAGTAGTACCGGCGGGGGAGGGTATGGCTACACCTTC. Translating it yields CASSTGGGGYGYTF.

The V and J genes are TRBV5-4 and TRBJ1-2; the match to TRBD1 covers 7 bases. The V segment lost 9 bases and the J segment 3 bases; nucleotides outside the gene matches: 14. Germline CDR1 SGHNT, CDR2 YYREEE (reference sequence). This CDR3 comprises 15 residues. CDR3 in DNA: TGTGCCACCTTCGTACAGGGGCCTGCTTACTATGGCTACACCTTC. Its protein product is CATFVQGPAYYGYTF.

The J gene is TRBJ2-1, the V gene TRBV4-1, with 7 bases fitting TRBD2. V dropped 0 bases and J dropped 5; count of bases not matched to a gene: 7. The germline V gene has CDR1 MGHRA and CDR2 YSYEKL. The CDR3 extends over 16 amino acids. The CDR3 reads CASSQDHRGEDNEQFF. DNA of the CDR3: TGCGCCAGCAGCCAAGATCACCGGGGGGAAGACAATGAGCAGTTCTTC.

A single count supports this clone. This chain uses TRBV14 with TRBJ2-2; D gene unclear. The CDR3 covers 15 residues. The germline V gene encodes CDR1 SGHDN and CDR2 FVKESK. Trimming shortened V by 1 base and J by 6 bases, and 12 bases separated the two germline ends. DNA for the CDR3: TGTGCCAGCAGCCAAGTGCAAGTAGGGTCCGGGGAGCTGTTTTTT. Its protein product is CASSQVQVGSGELFF. The full variable domain, in which reference TRBV14 and TRBJ2-2 provide the parts outside the CDR3, is EAGVTQFPSHSVIEKGQTVTLRCDPISGHDNLYWYRRVMGKEIKFLLHFVKESKQDESGMPNNRFLAERTGGTYSTLKVQPAELEDSGVYFCASSQVQVGSGELFFGEGSRLTVL.

The V gene is TRBV10-3, the J gene TRBJ2-5; D might be TRBD1 (5 bases). Germline CDR1 reads ENHRY; CDR2 reads SYGVKD. The ends were cut back, 8 bases at V and 3 bases at J, with 10 bases in the middle. The CDR3 is 12 residues long. The CDR3 sequence: CAIGADKETQYF. In DNA form, the CDR3 reads TGTGCCATCGGGGCGGACAAAGAGACCCAGTACTTC.

In DNA, the CDR3 is TGTGCCAGCAGCCAAGCTCAGGGGCCAGATACGCAGTATTTT. Translating it yields CASSQAQGPDTQYF. This rearrangement joins TRBV3-1 (or the pseudogene TRBV3-2) to TRBJ2-3, with a tentative D call TRBD1 (6 bases). The germline V gene encodes CDR1 LGHDT and CDR2 YNNKEL (reference sequence). Trimming took 1 base from V and 4 from J, leaving 9 bases between them. This CDR3 has 14 amino acids.

This chain uses TRBV15 with TRBJ1-5; D ambiguous. CDR3 length: 15 residues. Germline V gene data show CDR1 as LNHNV and CDR2 as YYDKDF (reference sequence). V was clipped by 2 bases and J by 6 bases, with 14 bases between them. The CDR3 sequence is CATSRSRSQTQPQHF. CDR3 nucleotide sequence: TGTGCCACCAGCAGATCTCGGTCACAGACTCAGCCCCAGCATTTT.

The V gene is TRBV13, the J gene TRBJ1-1; 8 bases fit TRBD1. This CDR3 region has 14 residues. The J segment lost 3 bases and the V segment lost 3 bases, leaving 3 bases of the junction unmatched. Germline V gene lookup returns CDR1 PRHDT and CDR2 FYEKMQ (reference sequence). The CDR3 DNA sequence: TGTGCCAGCAGCTTCCAGGGGGCTCACACTGAAGCTTTCTTT. Translating it yields CASSFQGAHTEAFF.

The chain couples TRBV3-1 (or the pseudogene TRBV3-2) to TRBJ2-3; weak D call: TRBD1 (5 bases). V dropped 1 base and J dropped 0 bases, with 11 bases sitting between them. This CDR3 spans 16 amino acids. The germline gives CDR1 LGHDT, CDR2 YNNKEL (reference sequence). CDR3 in amino acids: CASSQGSRASTDTQYF. The CDR3 DNA sequence: TGTGCCAGCAGCCAAGGGTCCAGGGCTAGCACAGATACGCAGTATTTT.

J is TRBJ1-4 and V is TRBV28; 7 bases are a match to TRBD1. The CDR3 extends over 14 amino acids. Germline V gives CDR1 MDHEN, CDR2 SYDVKM. The V and J ends lost 3 bases and 7 bases, in that order; junction bases with no gene match: 5. The CDR3 reads CASSLTGRVEKLFF. The CDR3 coding sequence is TGTGCCAGCAGTTTGACAGGGAGAGTTGAAAAACTGTTTTTT.

This chain joins TRBV3-1 (or the pseudogene TRBV3-2) and TRBJ1-1; D remains unclear. The CDR3 has 13 residues. The V end lost 1 base, the J end lost 5 bases, and 8 bases lay between the germline ends. CDR1 is LGHDT and CDR2 is YNNKEL in the germline V gene (reference sequence). This CDR3 reads CASSQVGGTEAFF. DNA for the CDR3: TGTGCCAGCAGCCAAGTAGGAGGGACTGAAGCTTTCTTT.

The chain combines TRBV13 with TRBJ2-3; no clear D. Trimming took off 1 base at V and 2 bases at J, with 7 bases between the two ends. CDR1 and CDR2 from the germline V gene are PRHDT and FYEKMQ (reference sequence). The CDR3 covers 14 residues. CDR3 loop: CASSLAGATDTQYF. The CDR3 nucleotides read TGTGCCAGCAGCTTAGCCGGAGCCACAGATACGCAGTATTTT.